This T cell receptor (beta chain) is from a study of Ad26.COV2.S vaccination and SARS-CoV-2 variants. Study results and limitations: Overall T cell responses may have been underestimated by the analyses of TCR breadth and depth. Vaccinated and placebo-treated recipients had similar non-spike TCR breadth.

This CDR3 has 18 residues. Germline CDR1 and CDR2: MNHEY and SVGEGT. V trimming: 7 bases; J trimming: 0 bases; junction bases outside the gene matches: 9. The protocol was immunoSEQ multiplex PCR, while the TCRdb copy is restricted to in-frame clones and leaves out a portion. The repertoire holds about 680,000 clones, with about 90% as singletons. A remark on this clone: Its antigen is currently unknown.

Treatment here: over 15 received Ad26.COV2.S at low or high dose, single or two shots; about 5 received placebo; per-sample allocation not given. Samples were taken on day 63 after the first vaccine or placebo injection. This sequence was found in a person between 18 and 60 years old who received the Ad26.COV2.S COVID-19 vaccine or a placebo. This chain joins TRBV6-2 or TRBV6-3 and TRBJ2-6; 10 bases line up with TRBD2. The starting material was peripheral blood, obtained in a trial of Ad26.COV2.S vaccine versus placebo. In DNA form, the CDR3 reads TGTGCCAGCAACCCCCGACTAGCGGGCCACTCTGGGGCCAACGTCCTGACTTTC. This encodes CASNPRLAGHSGANVLTF.